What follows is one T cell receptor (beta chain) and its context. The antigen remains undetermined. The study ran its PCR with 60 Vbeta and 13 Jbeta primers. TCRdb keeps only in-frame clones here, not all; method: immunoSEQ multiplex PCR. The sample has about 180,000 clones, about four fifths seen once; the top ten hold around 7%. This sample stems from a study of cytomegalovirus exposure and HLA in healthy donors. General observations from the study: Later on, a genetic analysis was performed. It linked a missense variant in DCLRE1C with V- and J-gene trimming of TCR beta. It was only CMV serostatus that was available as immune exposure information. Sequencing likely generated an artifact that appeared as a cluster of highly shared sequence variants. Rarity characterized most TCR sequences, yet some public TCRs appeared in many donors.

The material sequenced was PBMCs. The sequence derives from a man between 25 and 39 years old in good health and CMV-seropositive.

CDR3 sequence: CASRGGLIEKLFF. The CDR3 nucleotides are TGTGCCAGCAGAGGAGGTCTGATCGAAAAACTGTTTTTT. This chain links TRBV6-5 with TRBJ1-4; D ambiguous. The ends were cut back, 6 bases at V and 8 bases at J, with 13 bases in the middle. This CDR3 spans 13 amino acids. Germline V gene data show CDR1 as MNHEY and CDR2 as SVGAGI.